The clone carrying this TCR beta chain was seen a few times. The sample is drawn from a study of shared clonotypes between healthy human individuals. Across the study: Used for every donor were three CD4 naive, three CD4 memory, two CD8 naive and one CD8 memory plate.

Assay used: immunoSEQ multiplex PCR; TCRdb lists only in-frame clones, some missing. Found here are millions of clones, approximately 93% of them singletons; the top ten hold about 0.41%. Germline values: CDR1 SGHRS, CDR2 YFSETQ. CDR3 length equals 16 residues. The V segment lost 3 bases and the J segment 3 bases; nucleotides outside the gene matches: 10. The chain employs TRBV5-1 and TRBJ2-7; 9 nucleotides match TRBD2. The specimen sequenced was naive CD4+ T cells from PBMCs. This sample's subset: CD45RA+ positively selected. The TCR was taken from a man younger than 35 in good health. Some clones in this sample may be carry-over from other donors' samples. For the CDR3, the DNA is TGCGCCAGCAGCTGGGGACTAGCTGAATACTTCTACGAGCAGTACTTC. This codes for CASSWGLAEYFYEQYF.